This TCR beta chain is drawn from a study of T-cell reconstitution after alpha-beta-depleted transplantation in children. Regarding the study as a whole: Elevated TCRbeta diversity at day 60 was traced, in some patients, to surviving recipient T cells and thymic progenitors.

The authors prepared the TCRbeta library with unique molecular identifiers. In TCRdb, the PCR reads were re-called with MiXCR into one record per CDR3 protein. The sample shows roughly 400,000 distinct CDR3 sequences, 43% of them seen only once. On this clonotype: The antigen is unknown.

CDR3 length: 15 residues. Between the trimmed V and J ends, which lost 5 bases and 5 bases, there was a span of 17 bases. Looked up from germline, CDR1 is SGHVS and CDR2 is FQNEAQ. This TCR derives from a girl aged 2-10 years with aplastic anemia, due to receive a stem cell transplant. This chain joins TRBV7-8 and TRBJ2-3, with D perhaps assigned TRBD1 or TRBD2 (5 bases each). Sequences were derived from PBMCs, sampled before TCRalphabeta/CD19-depleted stem cell transplant. CDR3 nucleotides: TGTGCCAGCAGCCCGAGTTCTATGGGGGAAGATACGCAGTATTTT. Translated, it gives CASSPSSMGEDTQYF.